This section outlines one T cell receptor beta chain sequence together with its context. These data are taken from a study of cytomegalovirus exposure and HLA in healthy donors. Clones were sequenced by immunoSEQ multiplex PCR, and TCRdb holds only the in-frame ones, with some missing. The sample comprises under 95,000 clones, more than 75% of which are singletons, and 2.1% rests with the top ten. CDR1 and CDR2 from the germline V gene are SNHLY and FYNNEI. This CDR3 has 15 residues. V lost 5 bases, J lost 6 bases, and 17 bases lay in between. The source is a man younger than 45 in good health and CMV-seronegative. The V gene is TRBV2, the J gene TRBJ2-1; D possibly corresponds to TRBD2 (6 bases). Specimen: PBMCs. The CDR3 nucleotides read TGTGCCAGCAGTAACCGGGACTGGGCGACCAATGAGCAGTTCTTC. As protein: CASSNRDWATNEQFF.